A single sample gave rise to the 30 T cell receptor beta chains below, sequenced in a study of T-cell memory formation after mild COVID-19. TCRdb itself ran the 5' RACE reads through MiXCR, one entry per CDR3 protein. The sample includes 150,000 to 200,000 distinct CDR3 sequences, 11% of them seen just once. The source material was PBMCs or a T cell subset sorted from them (not recorded which). These receptors all come from a man between 18 and 29 years old who had mild COVID-19 (a few samples of this study predate the infection). Cell type and time point are not known.

The chain links TRBV6-2 or TRBV6-3 to TRBJ2-7; 8 bases agree with TRBD1. V shed 5 bases and J 9 bases; nucleotides not matched to a gene: 6. The length of the CDR3 is 12 residues. Germline assignment: CDR1 MNHEY and CDR2 SVGEGT. CDR3 nucleotide sequence: TGTGCCAGCAGTCCCCGAGGACAGGGGCAGTACGTC. The encoded protein is CASSPRGQGQYV.

The chain carries TRBV6-5 and TRBJ1-1, with D possibly matching TRBD1 (6 bases). Germline assignment: CDR1 MNHEY and CDR2 SVGAGI. CDR3 size: 14 residues. V lost 6 bases, J lost 3 bases, and 14 bases lay in between. CDR3 coding DNA: TGTGCCAGCAGGGACTACAGGGACGACACTGAAGCTTTCTTT. It encodes CASRDYRDDTEAFF.

The genes are TRBV13 and TRBJ2-3; D uncertain. The germline V gene encodes CDR1 PRHDT and CDR2 FYEKMQ (reference sequence). The ends were cut back, 4 bases at V and 0 bases at J, with 11 bases in the middle. CDR3 length: 15 amino acids. The CDR3: CASSSRSHSTDTQYF. CDR3 nucleotide sequence: TGTGCCAGCAGCTCCAGGAGCCATAGCACAGATACGCAGTATTTT.

This clonotype was found a few times. CDR3 in DNA: TGTGCCACCAGCAGGGGGACTAGCGGGGGGTTAGCCTACAATGAGCAGTTCTTC. Encoded protein: CATSRGTSGGLAYNEQFF. This chain uses TRBV15 with TRBJ2-1; 15 bases map to TRBD2. V gave up 3 bases and J gave up 2 bases; unmatched junction bases: 5. CDR3 length equals 18 residues. Looked up from germline, CDR1 is LNHNV and CDR2 is YYDKDF (reference sequence). Using reference TRBV15 and TRBJ2-1 for the parts outside the CDR3, the full variable domain is DAMVIQNPRYQVTQFGKPVTLSCSQTLNHNVMYWYQQKSSQAPKLLFHYYDKDFNNEADTPDNFQSRRPNTSFCFLDIRSPGLGDTAMYLCATSRGTSGGLAYNEQFFGPGTRLTVL.

This clonotype was recorded at least ten times. The rearrangement joins TRBV4-1 to TRBJ1-4; no clear D gene. Trimming removed 4 bases from V and 5 bases from J, with 11 bases in between. CDR1 MGHRA and CDR2 YSYEKL come from the germline V gene. The CDR3 runs 14 residues. The chain's CDR3 is CASSRRLSNEKLFF. CDR3 nucleotides: TGCGCCAGCAGCCGCCGGCTTTCAAATGAAAAACTGTTTTTT.

The CDR3 region has the DNA TGTGCCAGCAGCCGAAGCGGGGGGGCGACTCAAGAGACCCAGTACTTC. Translating it yields CASSRSGGATQETQYF. The V and J genes are TRBV14 and TRBJ2-5; 10 bases are shared with TRBD2. V lost 4 bases and J lost 2; bases outside the gene matches: 7. Germline CDR1 and CDR2: SGHDN and FVKESK. There are 16 residues in the CDR3.

This clonotype has a handful of counts. The rearrangement joins TRBV21-1 to TRBJ2-3. TRBV21-1 has pseudogene status. This CDR3 has 13 amino acids. CDR3 sequence (DNA): TGTGCCAGCAGCGAGCGAAGCACAGATACGCAGTATTTT. It translates to CASSERSTDTQYF.

This clonotype was picked up a small number of times. The chain links TRBV6-5 to TRBJ2-1; 11 positions agree with TRBD2. With 7 bases clipped from V and 6 bases from J, the junction kept 11 bases outside the gene matches. Per the germline V gene, CDR1 is MNHEY and CDR2 is SVGAGI. This CDR3 is 16 amino acids long. CDR3 DNA: TGTGCCAGCAAAAGAATTGGGACTAGCGGTACCAATGAGCAGTTCTTC. The encoded protein is CASKRIGTSGTNEQFF.

This clonotype was seen only a few times. The V call is TRBV7-8, the J call TRBJ2-7, with TRBD2 as a possible D gene (6 bases). The germline V gene encodes CDR1 SGHVS and CDR2 FQNEAQ. V lost 1 base, J lost 6 bases, and 10 bases lay in between. CDR3 length: 13 amino acids. CDR3 nucleotide sequence: TGTGCCAGCAGCTTAGTGGGGGGTTTCGAGCAGTACGTC. This codes for CASSLVGGFEQYV.

The rearrangement joins TRBV7-2 to TRBJ1-3; the D is unclear. The CDR3 extends over 14 amino acids. The germline V and J ends were trimmed by 4 bases and 0 bases, with 7 bases remaining between them. In germline, CDR1 is SGHTA, CDR2 FQGNSA. In nucleotides, the CDR3 is TGTGCCAGCAGCTCGATCAGCTCTGGAAACACCATATATTTT. Translation gives CASSSISSGNTIYF.

The chain links TRBV3-1 to TRBJ2-4; D is ambiguous. The CDR3 length is 11 residues. The V and J ends lost 4 bases and 7 bases respectively, with 5 bases between them. From germline, CDR1 is LGHDT and CDR2 YNNKEL (reference sequence). The CDR3 nucleotides are TGTGCCAGCAGCCGCTATAACATTCAGTACTTC. Translating it yields CASSRYNIQYF.

A few counts support this clonotype. The chain is built from TRBV10-3 and TRBJ2-3; 8 bases are shared with TRBD2. This CDR3 has 15 residues. The trim removed 4 bases at V and 0 bases at J, leaving 3 bases unmatched. CDR1 and CDR2 (germline): ENHRY, SYGVKD. The CDR3 reads CAISGSSGSTDTQYF. The CDR3 region has the DNA TGTGCCATCAGTGGGTCTAGCGGGAGCACAGATACGCAGTATTTT.

This clonotype has a handful of counts. The CDR3 is CASSPRWTSGGVAQYF. Here the CDR3 DNA reads TGTGCCAGCAGCCCCCGGTGGACTAGCGGGGGAGTAGCGCAGTATTTT. The rearrangement joins TRBV9 to TRBJ2-3, with 13 bases matching TRBD2. Germline trimming cut 4 bases from V and 10 bases from J; bases unmatched to any gene: 12. The CDR3 is made up of 16 amino acids. Germline V lookup: CDR1 SGDLS, CDR2 YYNGEE.

The V and J genes are TRBV4-2 and TRBJ2-3; 8 bases line up with TRBD2. Germline CDR1 and CDR2: LGHNA and YNFKEQ. Trimming took 3 bases from V and 1 from J; bases not matched to a gene: 12. The CDR3 extends over 18 amino acids. The CDR3 loop reads CASSQFGGGLVGTDTQYF. DNA of the CDR3: TGTGCCAGCAGCCAGTTTGGCGGGGGGCTGGTCGGCACAGATACGCAGTATTTT.

This clonotype was observed a few times. This sequence joins TRBV7-2 and TRBJ2-7, with D possibly matching TRBD2 (6 bases). From germline, CDR1 is SGHTA and CDR2 FQGNSA. There are 13 residues in the CDR3. V was shortened by 5 bases and J by 7 bases, with 15 bases between the two germline ends. The CDR3 DNA reads as TGTGCCAGCAGCCGGGACTGGGTCGGGGAGCAGTACTTC. Its translation: CASSRDWVGEQYF.

This clonotype was detected many times. V gene TRBV5-5 combines with J gene TRBJ2-1, with 8 positions matching TRBD2. V was pared by 3 bases and J by 6 bases, with 5 bases of the junction left unmatched. The CDR3 contains 14 residues. CDR1 and CDR2 from the germline V gene are SGHKS and YYEKEE (reference sequence). Here the CDR3 DNA reads TGTGCCAGCAGCTCAACCCGGGGGGGCAATGAGCAGTTCTTC. It translates to CASSSTRGGNEQFF.

Only a few counts were recorded for this clonotype. V is TRBV7-9 and J is TRBJ2-1, with 10 bases that match TRBD2. This CDR3 comprises 15 residues. Germline CDR1 is SEHNR and CDR2 is FQNEAQ (reference sequence). Trimming at V came to 2 bases and at J to 9 bases, leaving 7 bases not matched to a gene. In DNA form, the CDR3 reads TGTGCCAGCAGCTTATCTAGCGGGGGACATGGTGAGCAGTTCTTC. Translated: CASSLSSGGHGEQFF.

This clonotype was counted ten times or more. In DNA form, the CDR3 reads TGTGCCAGCAGCCGACAGGAGGCCTACAATGAGCAGTTCTTC. Its translation: CASSRQEAYNEQFF. The V and J genes are TRBV6-5 and TRBJ2-1; TRBD1 might be the D (6 bases). The CDR3 is 14 amino acids. The ends were cut back, 6 bases at V and 2 bases at J, with 11 bases in the middle. Germline V lookup: CDR1 MNHEY, CDR2 SVGAGI.

The chain employs TRBV6-6 and TRBJ2-2; D not resolved. V was clipped by 6 bases and J by 0 bases, with 11 bases between them. Germline V gene data show CDR1 as MNHNY and CDR2 as SVGAGI (reference sequence). CDR3 length: 15 amino acids. The CDR3 here is CASRPRGANTGELFF. The CDR3 DNA follows: TGTGCCAGCAGGCCGAGAGGAGCGAACACCGGGGAGCTGTTTTTT.

This clonotype was seen a few times. The chain combines TRBV7-2 with TRBJ1-1, with 10 bases matching TRBD1. CDR1 is SGHTA and CDR2 is FQGNSA in the germline V gene. V was pared by 6 bases and J by 3 bases, with 13 bases of the junction left unmatched. CDR3 length: 17 residues. CDR3 bases: TGTGCCAGCAGTCCGGACAGGGGGGGTTGGGTGCACACTGAAGCTTTCTTT. Translation gives CASSPDRGGWVHTEAFF.

This clonotype was counted between two and nine times. The chain employs TRBV7-9 and TRBJ1-1; D is unclear. With 2 bases removed from V and 1 base from J, the gap between germline ends came to 5 bases. There are 13 residues in the CDR3. Germline V lookup: CDR1 SEHNR, CDR2 FQNEAQ (reference sequence). The CDR3 is CASSLYSNTEAFF. Written as DNA, the CDR3 is TGTGCCAGCAGCTTATACTCGAACACTGAAGCTTTCTTT.

This clonotype was picked up many times. The chain combines TRBV5-1 with TRBJ2-1; TRBD2 might be the D (5 bases). Germline V gene data show CDR1 as SGHRS and CDR2 as YFSETQ. The CDR3 consists of 16 residues. V was trimmed by 1 base and J by 9 bases, leaving 20 bases between them. CDR3 sequence: CASSLLWVDEGSEQFF. The CDR3 bases are TGCGCCAGCAGCTTGCTTTGGGTTGACGAGGGCAGTGAGCAGTTCTTC. The entire variable domain, with the rest obtained from reference TRBV5-1 and TRBJ2-1, is as follows: KAGVTQTPRYLIKTRGQQVTLSCSPISGHRSVSWYQQTPGQGLQFLFEYFSETQRNKGNFPGRFSGRQFSNSRSEMNVSTLELGDSALYLCASSLLWVDEGSEQFFGPGTRLTVL.

This clonotype was detected only a few times. This rearrangement joins TRBV28 to TRBJ1-4; tentatively, D is TRBD1 (5 bases). The V gene lost 2 bases and the J gene lost 8 bases, with 12 bases spanning the gap. Germline V gene data show CDR1 as MDHEN and CDR2 as SYDVKM. This CDR3 has 14 residues. The CDR3 spells CASSLEGLSEKLFF. The CDR3 DNA sequence: TGTGCCAGCAGTTTAGAGGGGTTGTCGGAAAAACTGTTTTTT.

This clonotype appeared a few times. The chain uses TRBV4-3 and TRBJ1-2; D might be TRBD1 (5 bases). Trimming stripped 0 bases from V and 4 bases from J, with 12 bases between. The CDR3 is 15 amino acids. Germline V gene sequence: CDR1 LGHNA, CDR2 YSLEER. CDR3 nucleotides: TGCGCCAGCAGCCAAGATCGGGGCCGTAGCTATGGCTACACCTTC. Translated: CASSQDRGRSYGYTF.

This clonotype was found a few times. The V call is TRBV6-5, the J call TRBJ2-2, with unresolved D. The germline V and J ends were trimmed by 5 bases and 6 bases, with 13 bases remaining between them. Germline V gives CDR1 MNHEY, CDR2 SVGAGI. The CDR3 consists of 14 residues. The CDR3 reads CASSTRPGPGELFF. CDR3 nucleotide sequence: TGTGCCAGCAGTACCCGGCCTGGGCCCGGGGAGCTGTTTTTT.

The chain is built from TRBV6-6 and TRBJ1-1, with a tentative D call TRBD1 (5 bases). The CDR3 totals 14 residues. The germline V gene has CDR1 MNHNY and CDR2 SVGAGI (reference sequence). V lost 2 bases and J 5 bases, leaving 12 bases between the germline ends. The CDR3 spells CASSYATESTEAFF. CDR3 nucleotides: TGTGCCAGCAGTTACGCGACAGAGAGTACTGAAGCTTTCTTT.

The V and J genes are TRBV29-1 and TRBJ1-2, with D unresolved. The length of the CDR3 is 13 residues. In germline, CDR1 is SQVTM, CDR2 ANQGSEA. Trimming shortened V by 4 bases and J by 2 bases, and 11 bases separated the two germline ends. The CDR3 region is CSVVGILNYGYTF. CDR3 in DNA: TGCAGCGTTGTTGGGATCCTCAACTATGGCTACACCTTC.

Only a few counts were recorded for this clonotype. J is TRBJ2-1 and V is TRBV20-1; 15 bases map to TRBD2. V gave up 6 bases and J gave up 7 bases; unmatched junction bases: 4. The CDR3 extends over 14 amino acids. Germline V CDR1 and CDR2: DFQATT, SNEGSKA (reference sequence). The CDR3 loop reads CSAKGLAGGNEQFF. CDR3 nucleotide sequence: TGCAGTGCCAAGGGACTAGCGGGGGGTAATGAGCAGTTCTTC.

This clonotype came up a few times. The chain employs TRBV10-3 and TRBJ1-2; 8 positions agree with TRBD1. Germline V gene sequence: CDR1 ENHRY, CDR2 SYGVKD. The CDR3 runs to 13 residues. J was trimmed by 6 bases and V by 6 bases; bases with no gene match: 6. The CDR3 DNA reads as TGTGCCATCAGGACAGGGGATGAGCATGGCTACACCTTC. This sequence encodes CAIRTGDEHGYTF.

Many counts were recorded for this clonotype. The genes are TRBV11-2 and TRBJ1-3, with D unclear. CDR3 length: 14 amino acids. The germline CDR1 and CDR2 sequences are SGHAT and FQNNGV. V lost 5 bases and J lost 0, with 8 bases in between. The CDR3 loop reads CASSQSHSGNTIYF. Written as DNA, the CDR3 is TGTGCCAGCAGCCAGAGCCACTCTGGAAACACCATATATTTT.